This TCR beta chain was retrieved from a study of blood T cell repertoires in COVID-19. Background on the study: The United States, Italy and Spain were the sources of the acute and convalescent COVID-19 samples. Nucleic acid was either cDNA or gDNA, and it came from T cells, B-cell-depleted T cells, or PBMCs.

Assay used: immunoSEQ multiplex PCR; TCRdb lists only in-frame clones, some missing. The table lists over 45,000 clones, 65% to 80% of them singletons. Germline loops: CDR1 SGHTS, CDR2 YDEGEE. Trimming pared 2 bases from V and 4 bases from J, leaving 13 bases between. The CDR3 covers 15 residues. This clone showed up just a few times. Sample: peripheral blood. The chain combines TRBV5-8 with TRBJ2-1, with unresolved D. This receptor was obtained from a human donor with active or convalescent COVID-19. The donor label of this sample is uncertain. CDR3 nucleotides: TGTGCCAGCAGCTTTAACACCAATTTTTACAATGAGCAGTTCTTC. It codes for CASSFNTNFYNEQFF.